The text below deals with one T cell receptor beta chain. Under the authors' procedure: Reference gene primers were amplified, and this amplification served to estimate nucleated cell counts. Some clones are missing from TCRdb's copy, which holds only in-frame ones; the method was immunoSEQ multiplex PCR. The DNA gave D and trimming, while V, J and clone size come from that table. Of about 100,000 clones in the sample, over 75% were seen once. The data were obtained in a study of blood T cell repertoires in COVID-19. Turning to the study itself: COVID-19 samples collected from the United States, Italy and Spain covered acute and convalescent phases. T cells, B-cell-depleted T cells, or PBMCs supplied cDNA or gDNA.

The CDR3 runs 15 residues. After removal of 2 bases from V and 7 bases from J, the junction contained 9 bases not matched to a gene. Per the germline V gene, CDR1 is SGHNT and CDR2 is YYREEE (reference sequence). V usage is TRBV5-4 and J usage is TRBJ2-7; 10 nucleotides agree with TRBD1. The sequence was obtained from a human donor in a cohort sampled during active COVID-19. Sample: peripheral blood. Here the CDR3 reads CASSFGQGGYLEQYF. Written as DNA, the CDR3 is TGTGCCAGCAGCTTCGGACAGGGGGGATACCTGGAGCAGTACTTC.